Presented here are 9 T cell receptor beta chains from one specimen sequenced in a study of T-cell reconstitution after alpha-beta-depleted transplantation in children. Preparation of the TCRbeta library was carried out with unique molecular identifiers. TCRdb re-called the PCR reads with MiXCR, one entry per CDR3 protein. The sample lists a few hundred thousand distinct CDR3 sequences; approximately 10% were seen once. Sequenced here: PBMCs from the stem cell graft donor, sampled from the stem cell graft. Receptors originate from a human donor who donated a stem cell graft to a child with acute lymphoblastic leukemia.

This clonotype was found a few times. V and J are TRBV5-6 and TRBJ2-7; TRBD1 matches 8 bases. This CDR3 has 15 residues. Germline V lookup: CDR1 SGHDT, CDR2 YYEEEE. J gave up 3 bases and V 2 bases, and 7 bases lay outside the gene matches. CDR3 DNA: TGTGCCAGCAGCTTCGGGACAGGACTCCACTACGAGCAGTACTTC. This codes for CASSFGTGLHYEQYF.

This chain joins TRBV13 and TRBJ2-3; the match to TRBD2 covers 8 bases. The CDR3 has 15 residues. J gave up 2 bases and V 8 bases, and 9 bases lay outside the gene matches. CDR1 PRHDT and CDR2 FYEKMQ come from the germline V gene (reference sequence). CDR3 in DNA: TGTGCCAGCCGGGGGACGGGACTAGTCACAGATACGCAGTATTTT. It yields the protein CASRGTGLVTDTQYF.

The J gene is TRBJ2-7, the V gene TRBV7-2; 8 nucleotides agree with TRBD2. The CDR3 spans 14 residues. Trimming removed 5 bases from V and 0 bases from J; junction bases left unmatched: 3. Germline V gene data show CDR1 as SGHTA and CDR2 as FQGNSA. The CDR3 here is CASSTGTSSYEQYF. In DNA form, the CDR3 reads TGTGCCAGCAGCACCGGGACTAGCTCCTACGAGCAGTACTTC.

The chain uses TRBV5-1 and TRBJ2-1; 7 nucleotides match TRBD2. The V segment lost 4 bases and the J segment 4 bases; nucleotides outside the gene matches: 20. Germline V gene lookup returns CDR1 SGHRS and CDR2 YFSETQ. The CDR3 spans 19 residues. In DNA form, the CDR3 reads TGCGCCAGCAGCCCCGGACTAGTGGGATCCCCAACCCTTTACAATGAGCAGTTCTTC. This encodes CASSPGLVGSPTLYNEQFF.

The DNA for the CDR3 is TGTGCCAGCAGCTCCCAGGGGCCCGAACAGCCCCAGCATTTT. It specifies CASSSQGPEQPQHF. The chain combines TRBV7-2 with TRBJ1-5, with a possible D match to TRBD1 (6 bases). The length of the CDR3 is 14 residues. The germline gives CDR1 SGHTA, CDR2 FQGNSA. Trimming left V 4 bases short and J 7 bases short, with 14 bases between.

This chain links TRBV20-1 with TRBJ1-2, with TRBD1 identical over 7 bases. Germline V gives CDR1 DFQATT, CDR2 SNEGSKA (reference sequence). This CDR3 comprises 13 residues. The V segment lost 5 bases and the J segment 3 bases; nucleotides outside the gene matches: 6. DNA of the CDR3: TGCAGTGCTGCCCCGGGACAGCACTATGGCTACACCTTC. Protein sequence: CSAAPGQHYGYTF.

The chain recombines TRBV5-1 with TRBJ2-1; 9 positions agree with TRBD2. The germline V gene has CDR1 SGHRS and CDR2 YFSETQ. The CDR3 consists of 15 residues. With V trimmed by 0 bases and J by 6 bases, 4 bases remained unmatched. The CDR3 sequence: CASSLGFSGSNEQFF. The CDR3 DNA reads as TGCGCCAGCAGCTTGGGCTTTAGCGGGAGCAATGAGCAGTTCTTC.

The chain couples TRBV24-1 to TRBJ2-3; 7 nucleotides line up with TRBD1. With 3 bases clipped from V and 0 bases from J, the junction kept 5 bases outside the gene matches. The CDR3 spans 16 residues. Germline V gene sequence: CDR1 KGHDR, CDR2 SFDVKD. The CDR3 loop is CATSDPGGSSTDTQYF. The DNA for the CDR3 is TGTGCCACCAGTGATCCAGGGGGTTCAAGCACAGATACGCAGTATTTT.

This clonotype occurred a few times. CDR3 sequence (DNA): TGTGCCAGCGGGTGGGCAGGTATCTCCTACAATGAGCAGTTCTTC. As protein: CASGWAGISYNEQFF. The chain joins TRBV27 to TRBJ2-1; D remains ambiguous. The ends were cut back, 8 bases at V and 0 bases at J, with 14 bases in the middle. The CDR3 covers 15 residues. Per germline, CDR1 MNHEY and CDR2 SMNVEV (reference sequence).